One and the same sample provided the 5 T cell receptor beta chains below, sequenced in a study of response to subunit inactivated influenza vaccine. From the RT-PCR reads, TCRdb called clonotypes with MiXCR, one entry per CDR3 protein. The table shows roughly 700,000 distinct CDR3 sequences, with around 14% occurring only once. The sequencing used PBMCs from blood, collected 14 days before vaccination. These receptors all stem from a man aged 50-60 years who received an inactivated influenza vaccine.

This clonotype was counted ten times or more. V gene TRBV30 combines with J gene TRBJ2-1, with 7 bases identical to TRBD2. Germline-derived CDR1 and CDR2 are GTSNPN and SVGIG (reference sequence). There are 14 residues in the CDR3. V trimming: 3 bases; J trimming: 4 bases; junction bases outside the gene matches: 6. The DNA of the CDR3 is TGTGCCTGGAGGCTAGCGGAGGGATACAATGAGCAGTTCTTC. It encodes CAWRLAEGYNEQFF. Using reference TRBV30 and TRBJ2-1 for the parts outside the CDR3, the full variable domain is SQTIHQWPATLVQPVGSPLSLECTVEGTSNPNLYWYRQAAGRGLQLLFYSVGIGQISSEVPQNLSASRPQDRQFILSSKKLLLSDSGFYLCAWRLAEGYNEQFFGPGTRLTVL.

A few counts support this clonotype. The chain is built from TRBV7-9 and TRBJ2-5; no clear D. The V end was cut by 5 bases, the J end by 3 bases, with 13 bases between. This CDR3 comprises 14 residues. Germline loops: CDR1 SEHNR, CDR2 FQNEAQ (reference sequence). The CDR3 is CASSASWGKETQYF. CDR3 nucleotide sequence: TGTGCCAGCAGCGCGTCCTGGGGAAAAGAGACCCAGTACTTC.

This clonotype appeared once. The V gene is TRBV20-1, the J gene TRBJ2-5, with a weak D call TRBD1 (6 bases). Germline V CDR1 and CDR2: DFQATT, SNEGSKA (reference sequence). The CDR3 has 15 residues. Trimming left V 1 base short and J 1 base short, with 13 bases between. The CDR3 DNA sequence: TGCAGTGCTAGAGGGCGAAGACAGGTCCAAGAGACCCAGTACTTC. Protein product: CSARGRRQVQETQYF.

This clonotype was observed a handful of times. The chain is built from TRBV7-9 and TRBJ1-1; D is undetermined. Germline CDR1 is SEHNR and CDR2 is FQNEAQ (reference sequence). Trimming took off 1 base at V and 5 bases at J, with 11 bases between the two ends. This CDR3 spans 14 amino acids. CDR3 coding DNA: TGTGCCAGCAGCTTAGATACAGCCCATACTGAAGCTTTCTTT. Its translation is CASSLDTAHTEAFF.

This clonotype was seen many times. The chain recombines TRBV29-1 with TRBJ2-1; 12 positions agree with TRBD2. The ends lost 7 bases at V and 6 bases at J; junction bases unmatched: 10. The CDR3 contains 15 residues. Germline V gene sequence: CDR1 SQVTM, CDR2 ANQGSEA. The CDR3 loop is CSARGRTSGANEQFF. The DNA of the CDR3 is TGCAGCGCAAGGGGTAGGACTAGCGGGGCCAATGAGCAGTTCTTC.